This TCR beta chain emerged from a study of shared clonotypes between healthy human individuals. Study-wide context: CD4 naive and memory got three plates each, CD8 naive two, CD8 memory one. Notes on the study in general: A small donor pool kept down the genetic and exposure-history diversity that was represented. Between a few donors, naive CD4 clonotypes were shared at a level of approximately 5%.

V gave up 3 bases and J gave up 7 bases; unmatched junction bases: 3. The CDR3 length is 12 residues. Germline V CDR1 and CDR2: SGHKS, YYEKEE (reference sequence). This clone was counted at least ten times. Its antigen is as yet unknown. Here immunoSEQ multiplex PCR was the method, and the copy in TCRdb shows in-frame clones only, minus some. There are around 700,000 clones in the sample; roughly 70% occur only once, and roughly 1.8% lies in the top ten. This sequence originates from a woman younger than 45 in good health. J is TRBJ2-7 and V is TRBV5-5; TRBD1 matches at 8 bases. The material sequenced was memory CD4+ T cells sorted from blood. Regarding subset: CD45RA-negative fraction. The CDR3 DNA follows: TGTGCCAGCAGCTGGACAGGGCGGGAGCAGTACTTC. The encoded protein is CASSWTGREQYF.